Each of the 8 T cell receptor beta chains below was sequenced from the same sample in a study of T cell responses to AZD1222 COVID-19 vaccine. Assay used: immunoSEQ multiplex PCR; TCRdb lists only in-frame clones, some missing. The sample has 150,000 to 200,000 clones; about 90% are singletons. This specimen consisted of peripheral blood, obtained 28 days after the second AZD1222 dose. Receptors originate from an adult who received the AZD1222 COVID-19 vaccine.

This clone was seen a few times. The gene calls are TRBV21-1 and TRBJ1-2; the D call TRBD1 from the table was never checked on the DNA. TRBV21-1 is designated a pseudogene. The length of the CDR3 is 15 residues. CDR3 sequence: CASRTPPGVYYGYTF. As DNA, the CDR3 is TGTGCCAGCAGGACGCCCCCAGGGGTGTACTATGGCTACACCTTC.

The V gene is TRBV19, the J gene TRBJ2-7, with a tentative D call TRBD2 (6 bases). Germline values: CDR1 LNHDA, CDR2 SQIVND (reference sequence). The V end was cut by 3 bases, the J end by 7 bases, with 19 bases between. There are 15 residues in the CDR3. CDR3 sequence (DNA): TGTGCCAGTAGTATGGCGGGACTCTCCTCTAGGGAGCAGTACTTC. Translating gives CASSMAGLSSREQYF.

V and J are TRBV9 and TRBJ2-7; 8 bases are a match to TRBD2. The V gene's germline CDR1 is SGDLS and CDR2 YYNGEE. The CDR3 covers 14 residues. V was pared by 1 base and J by 6 bases, with 6 bases of the junction left unmatched. The CDR3 region is CASSVRAGEGEQYF. The CDR3 DNA reads as TGTGCCAGCAGCGTACGAGCGGGGGAGGGCGAGCAGTACTTC.

This chain connects TRBV3-1 (or the pseudogene TRBV3-2) to TRBJ1-1, with 8 bases fitting TRBD1. J was trimmed by 5 bases and V by 6 bases; bases with no gene match: 5. Germline-derived CDR1 and CDR2 are LGHDT and YNNKEL (reference sequence). This CDR3 is 13 amino acids long. The CDR3 region is CASRPQGETEAFF. Written as DNA, the CDR3 is TGTGCCAGCAGACCACAGGGGGAGACTGAAGCTTTCTTT.

The V gene is TRBV10-3, the J gene TRBJ2-5; weak D call: TRBD1 (6 bases). Germline CDR1 reads ENHRY; CDR2 reads SYGVKD. The germline V and J ends were trimmed by 3 bases and 5 bases, with 19 bases remaining between them. The CDR3 runs to 16 residues. The CDR3 DNA reads TGTGCCATCAGTGACCCAACAGGGTTGGATAGGGAGACCCAGTACTTC. Its translation is CAISDPTGLDRETQYF.

This chain's CDR3 is CASSLQGTGVTGGYTF. CDR3 nucleotide sequence: TGTGCCAGCAGCTTACAGGGGACAGGGGTAACAGGGGGCTACACCTTC. J is TRBJ1-2 and V is TRBV7-9, with TRBD1 matching 10 bases. Trimming took 2 bases from V and 8 from J; bases not matched to a gene: 11. Germline V lookup: CDR1 SEHNR, CDR2 FQNEAQ (reference sequence). The CDR3 covers 16 residues.

This rearrangement joins TRBV4-3 to TRBJ1-2, with 7 nucleotides matching TRBD1. Unmatched junction bases numbered 4, after V lost 3 bases and J lost 6 bases. Germline V gene data show CDR1 as LGHNA and CDR2 as YSLEER. The CDR3 consists of 13 residues. CDR3 coding DNA: TGCGCCAGCAGCCACGTGACAGGGAATGGCTACACCTTC. This gives the protein CASSHVTGNGYTF.

V is TRBV19 and J is TRBJ1-1; 9 bases are shared with TRBD1. The J segment lost 2 bases and the V segment lost 8 bases, leaving 9 bases of the junction unmatched. This CDR3 has 15 residues. Looked up from germline, CDR1 is LNHDA and CDR2 is SQIVND (reference sequence). CDR3 protein: CASSRGTGRNTEAFF. The CDR3 region has the DNA TGTGCCAGTTCTCGGGGGACAGGGAGAAACACTGAAGCTTTCTTT. Full variable domain (outside the CDR3, taken from reference TRBV19 and TRBJ1-1): DGGITQSPKYLFRKEGQNVTLSCEQNLNHDAMYWYRQDPGQGLRLIYYSQIVNDFQKGDIAEGYSVSREKKESFPLTVTSAQKNPTAFYLCASSRGTGRNTEAFFGQGTRLTVV.